This TCR beta chain was retrieved from a study of shared clonotypes between healthy human individuals. Study-wide results and limits: Non-shared clonotypes displayed generation probabilities falling below those of clonotypes present in all four donors.

V was trimmed by 3 bases and J by 7 bases, leaving 10 bases between them. Looked up from germline, CDR1 is PRHDT and CDR2 is FYEKMQ (reference sequence). The CDR3 covers 13 residues. Some clones are missing from TCRdb's copy, which holds only in-frame ones; the method was immunoSEQ multiplex PCR. The sample holds approximately 2,000,000 clones, about nine tenths seen once. CD45RA+ naive and CD45RA-negative memory subsets were separated from CD4+ cells. This clone was seen a single time. What it recognizes is unknown. This TCR came from a man between 18 and 29 years old in good health. Some clones in this sample may be carry-over from other donors' samples. Sequencing was done on a sample of naive CD4+ T cells from PBMCs. Subset indicated: CD45RA+ positively selected. J is TRBJ1-5 and V is TRBV13, with D perhaps TRBD1 (5 bases). CDR3 nucleotides: TGTGCCAGCAGCTTCGGCAGGGCCCAGCCCCAGCATTTT. Encoded protein: CASSFGRAQPQHF.